Below, 3 T cell receptor beta chains from the same sample are listed, as sequenced in a study of T cell repertoires in cytomegalovirus infection. Using its own MiXCR run on the reads, TCRdb lists one record per CDR3 protein. There are approximately 750,000 distinct CDR3 sequences in the sample; roughly 35% occur only once, and 2.8% lies in the top ten. Sequenced input: PBMCs. Receptors were obtained from a human donor in good health (CMV status not recorded). Some clones in this sample may be carry-over from other donors' samples.

Concerning this clonotype itself: The conserved phenylalanine or tryptophan is not found at the CDR3 terminus, so this likely reflects a read error. The limits of the CDR3 on the DNA are not certain, so only TCRdb's listed CDR3 is given. The chain has TRBV19 and TRBJ1-1; the D segment call TRBD1 is taken from the table without a DNA check. 13 amino acids form the CDR3, both terminal residues included. In germline, CDR1 is LNHDA, CDR2 SQIVND (reference sequence). The CDR3 protein is CASSTPLLKSALL.

This clonotype was recorded a few times. This CDR3 is CASNIRTGDYNEQFF. In DNA, the CDR3 is TGTGCCAGCAATATAAGGACAGGGGATTACAATGAGCAGTTCTTC. The chain combines TRBV2 with TRBJ2-1; 9 positions match TRBD1. Germline CDR1 and CDR2: SNHLY and FYNNEI. The V gene end was trimmed by 7 bases and the J gene end by 4 bases; junction bases not matched to a gene: 8. CDR3 size: 15 residues.

A remark on this clonotype: One junction end does not reproduce the germline sequence, and a read error may be involved. V is TRBV7-8 and J is TRBJ2-3; no reliable D call. This CDR3 spans 16 amino acids. Germline V gene lookup returns CDR1 SGHVS and CDR2 FQNEAQ. This chain's CDR3 is CASSLARLDWRDTKYF. CDR3 in DNA: TGTGCCAGCAGCTTAGCGCGCCTAGACTGGCGAGATACGAAGTATTTT.